The rows below give T cell receptor beta chains drawn from one sample of a study of TIL therapy for anti-PD-1-resistant metastatic lung cancer. The protocol was immunoSEQ multiplex PCR, while the TCRdb copy is restricted to in-frame clones and leaves out a portion. The sample lists roughly 2,500 clones, around 69% occurring once. Material: tumor tissue, obtained at baseline. All receptors come from a person aged 30 to 80 with non-small cell lung cancer. Some clones in this sample may be carry-over from other donors' samples. CDR3s include the opening cysteine and the closing phenylalanine or tryptophan. D genes are given only for firm matches. Expanded clones get a size class; other rows say once, few or many, or leave the size out.

>-|16|TRBV7-3|-|TRBJ2-7
TGTGCCAGCAGCGAAGGGGCCTGGACGGCAGACTACGAGCAGTACTTC
CASSEGAWTADYEQYF
>few|14|TRBV6-1|-|TRBJ2-3
TGTGCCAGCAGTGCCCCCTATCAATCAGATACGCAGTATTTT
CASSAPYQSDTQYF
>-|15|TRBV7-8|-|TRBJ1-2
TGTGCCAGCAGCTATCCTGCACCCCGGGTTGGTGGCTACACCTTC
CASSYPAPRVGGYTF
>-|15|TRBV7-2|TRBD1|TRBJ1-1
TGTGCCAGCAGCGTTGTGACAGGGAGTGAAACTGAAGCTTTCTTT
CASSVVTGSETEAFF
>few|15|TRBV4-2|TRBD2|TRBJ2-7
TGTGCCAGCAGCCCGGAAACTAGCGGGCCTTACGAGCAGTACTTC
CASSPETSGPYEQYF
>-|14|TRBV7-3|TRBD1|TRBJ1-2
TGTGCCAGCAGCTTAGCGCAGGGGGACCATGGCTACACCTTC
CASSLAQGDHGYTF
>-|11|TRBV7-9|-|TRBJ2-3
TGTGCCAGCTCCAGCGAAGATACGCAGTATTTT
CASSSEDTQYF
>-|15|TRBV5-1|-|TRBJ1-1
TGCGCCAGCAGCTTGACCGGCTCTGGGAACACTGAAGCTTTCTTT
CASSLTGSGNTEAFF
>-|16|TRBV19|-|TRBJ2-2
TGTGCCAGTAGTACTCAGGGAGGATTTAACACCGGGGAGCTGTTTTTT
CASSTQGGFNTGELFF
>-|11|TRBV29-1|-|TRBJ2-1
TGCAGCGTTAGGTGGGGTGGGGAGCAGTTCTTC
CSVRWGGEQFF
>-|13|TRBV19|-|TRBJ2-5
TGTGCCAGTAGTTATCAGGAGGGAGAGACCCAGTACTTC
CASSYQEGETQYF
>-|15|TRBV5-1|TRBD2|TRBJ2-3
TGCGCCAGCGGGTGGACTAGCGGGGTTGCGGGTACGCAGTATTTT
CASGWTSGVAGTQYF
>-|15|TRBV5-1|-|TRBJ1-5
TGCGCCAGCAGCTTGGGAGGACAAATACATCAGCCCCAGCATTTT
CASSLGGQIHQPQHF
>-|15|TRBV27|TRBD2|TRBJ2-7
TGTGCCAGCAGTTTATCTCTAGCGGGGTCGTACGAGCAGTACTTC
CASSLSLAGSYEQYF
>-|15|TRBV9|-|TRBJ2-2
TGTGCCAGCAGCGTAGGAGGGAGTAACACCGGGGAGCTGTTTTTT
CASSVGGSNTGELFF
>-|18|TRBV21-1|-|TRBJ2-1
TGTGCCAGCCTGACTAGCGGGAGGGCCGGTAGCGCCTACAATGAGCAGTTCTTC
CASLTSGRAGSAYNEQFF
>once|12|TRBV28|TRBD1|TRBJ1-1
TGTGCCAGCAGCCTCCGGACAGGGGGAACTTTCTTT
CASSLRTGGTFF
>-|18|TRBV27|TRBD1|TRBJ1-6
TGTGCCAGCAGACCCAGGGGGTCGGTTAGCTCCTATAATTCACCCCTCCACTTT
CASRPRGSVSSYNSPLHF
>-|14|TRBV5-1|TRBD1|TRBJ2-7
TGCGCCAGCAGCATCCGACAGGGGCCGTACGAGCAGTACTTC
CASSIRQGPYEQYF
>-|13|TRBV10-1|-|TRBJ1-1
TGCGCCAGCAGTGAGAGGTCAGGGACTGAAGCTTTCTTT
CASSERSGTEAFF
>once|15|TRBV29-1|TRBD2|TRBJ2-1
TGCAGCGTCACCATAGCGGGAGTGGCCTACAATGAGCAGTTCTTC
CSVTIAGVAYNEQFF
>-|12|TRBV14|-|TRBJ1-6
TGTGCCAGCAGCCAAGAATCTTCACCCCTCCACTTT
CASSQESSPLHF
>-|14|TRBV27|TRBD2|TRBJ2-1
TGTGCCAGCAGTATACGGACTAGAGGCGATGAGCAGTTCTTC
CASSIRTRGDEQFF
>-|14|TRBV6-5|-|TRBJ1-1
TGTGCCAGCAGCCGCAGACGGGTGAACCCTGAAGCTTTCTTT
CASSRRRVNPEAFF
>-|12|TRBV5-6|-|TRBJ2-7
TGTGCCAGCAGCCCTGGAGGTTCCGAGCAGTACTTC
CASSPGGSEQYF
>-|14|TRBV19|-|TRBJ2-1
TGTGCCACCCTTGGAGGGACAGCCTACAATGAGCAGTTCTTC
CATLGGTAYNEQFF
>-|13|TRBV7-8|-|TRBJ1-2
TGTGCCAGCAGCTTAGACCTGTCGCAGGGCTACACCTTC
CASSLDLSQGYTF
>few|15|TRBV9|-|TRBJ1-1
TGTGCCAGCAGCGCGAGCTGGGGTATGAACACTGAAGCTTTCTTT
CASSASWGMNTEAFF
>-|13|TRBV11-2|-|TRBJ1-1
TGTGCCAGCAGCTTATTATCAGCTCGCGAGGCTTTCTTT
CASSLLSAREAFF
>-|12|TRBV10-3|-|TRBJ2-7
TGTGCCATCAGTGATTGGGGAGCCGAGCAGTACTTC
CAISDWGAEQYF
>-|15|TRBV25-1|-|TRBJ2-3
TGTGCCAGCAGTCCTTCGGGGTTGCGCACAGATACGCAGTATTTT
CASSPSGLRTDTQYF
>-|12|TRBV6-5|-|TRBJ2-2
TGTGCCAGCAGACCTCGACTGGGAAGGCTGTTTTTT
CASRPRLGRLFF
>-|16|TRBV4-2|-|TRBJ2-1
TGTGCCAGCAGCCAAGAGGCGGCGGGGTTAACCAAGGAGCAGTTCTTC
CASSQEAAGLTKEQFF
>once|14|TRBV10-3|-|TRBJ1-2
TGTGCCATCAGTGATACAGGGTTCGACTATGGCTACACCTTC
CAISDTGFDYGYTF
>-|13|TRBV28|-|TRBJ1-1
TGTGCCAGCAGTGGCAGGTTGAACACTGAAGCTTTCTTT
CASSGRLNTEAFF
>-|17|TRBV11-2|-|TRBJ1-1
TGTGCCAGCAGCCCCGGGACGGACCCGCTCATGAACACTGAAGCTTTCTTT
CASSPGTDPLMNTEAFF
>-|12|TRBV7-8|-|TRBJ2-1
TGTGCCAGCAGCCCCAACGGACAGACGCAGTTCTTC
CASSPNGQTQFF